This entry describes one TCR beta chain. Its target is not known. The data were taken from a study of graft-versus-host responses after intestinal transplantation. Background on the study: Anti-thymocyte globulin induction preceded 2 to 4 years of tacrolimus and steroid maintenance in all recipients.

The CDR3 extends over 15 amino acids. Germline V CDR1 and CDR2: SGHNT, YYREEE (reference sequence). Trimming pared 4 bases from V and 0 bases from J, leaving 8 bases between. TCRdb's table, derived via immunoSEQ multiplex PCR, lists solely in-frame clones and lacks some. This table has roughly 110,000 clones, roughly 93% appearing once. The V gene is TRBV5-4, the J gene TRBJ2-6, with TRBD1 as a possible D gene (5 bases). This specimen was unstimulated CD8+ T cells sorted from spleen or lymph node cells, taken before transplant. The receptor was isolated from a human donor who was the organ donor for an intestinal transplant. The CDR3 loop is CASSPDSSGANVLTF. CDR3 DNA: TGTGCCAGCAGCCCCGACAGCTCTGGGGCCAACGTCCTGACTTTC.